The TCR beta chain under discussion was sequenced for a study of cytomegalovirus exposure and HLA in healthy donors. Use of 60 Vbeta and 13 Jbeta primers characterized the PCR. This table comes from immunoSEQ multiplex PCR, and its TCRdb copy is limited to in-frame clones, with some not included. In the table there are more than 95,000 clones, about 72% of which are singletons. This clone was counted once. Whereas donors were nominally healthy upon sampling, unrecorded immune exposures were probable. The J segment lost 6 bases and the V segment lost 5 bases, leaving 7 bases of the junction unmatched. This CDR3 is built from 14 residues. Germline assignment: CDR1 MGHRA and CDR2 YSYEKL.

The sequenced sample consisted of PBMCs. V usage is TRBV4-1 and J usage is TRBJ2-7; TRBD1 matches at 10 bases. The source is a man in his fifties or sixties in good health and CMV-seropositive. The CDR3 nucleotides read TGCGCCAGCAGCATAAGGACAGGGGGAGGCGAGCAGTACTTC. Translation: CASSIRTGGGEQYF.